This TCR beta chain derives from a study of T cell responses to AZD1222 COVID-19 vaccine. Profiling relied on immunoSEQ multiplex PCR, and the TCRdb table lists in-frame clones only, not all of them. The data contain 65,000 to 85,000 clones, roughly 84% of them singletons. Findings of the study overall: Among the donors, most were white British and more were female, and clonal diversity was possibly underestimated.

Points on this clone: Its antigen is undetermined.

The CDR3 runs 18 residues. Looked up from germline, CDR1 is MGHRA and CDR2 is YSYEKL. The junction had 14 bases not matched to a gene; V was cut back by 2 bases and J by 4 bases. The sequence was obtained from an adult in good health. The source was peripheral blood, collected on day 0 of AZD1222 vaccination. The chain employs TRBV4-1 and TRBJ2-1, with 7 bases identical to TRBD2. Here the CDR3 reads CASSQQIWSGGSYNEQFF. CDR3 DNA sequence: TGCGCCAGCAGCCAACAGATCTGGTCTGGCGGGAGTTACAATGAGCAGTTCTTC.